This T cell receptor (beta chain) was identified in a study of OX40 agonist ivuxolimab in advanced cancers. Germline loops: CDR1 SGHDT, CDR2 YYEEEE. The junction had 8 bases not matched to a gene; V was cut back by 0 bases and J by 4 bases. The CDR3 runs 17 residues. Sequenced by immunoSEQ multiplex PCR; TCRdb stores in-frame clones only, minus some. The table shows some 150,000 clones, with roughly 91% occurring only once. The source of this sequence is an adult with an advanced solid tumor such as melanoma, head and neck, liver or kidney cancer. The chain has TRBV5-6 and TRBJ1-2; 11 bases match TRBD1. The material was CD4+ or CD8+ T cells sorted from blood, obtained in a trial of the OX40 agonist ivuxolimab. The CDR3 protein is CASSLVGTGGSLYGYTF. In DNA form, the CDR3 reads TGTGCCAGCAGCTTGGTGGGGACAGGGGGGTCCCTCTATGGCTACACCTTC.